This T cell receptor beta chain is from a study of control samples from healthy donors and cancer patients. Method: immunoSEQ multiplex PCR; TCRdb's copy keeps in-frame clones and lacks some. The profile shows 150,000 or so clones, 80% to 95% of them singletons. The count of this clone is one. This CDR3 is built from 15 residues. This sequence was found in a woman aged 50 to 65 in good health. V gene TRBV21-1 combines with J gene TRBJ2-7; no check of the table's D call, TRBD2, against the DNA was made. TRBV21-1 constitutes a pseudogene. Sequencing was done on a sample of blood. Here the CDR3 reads CASSRCGTQPYEQYF. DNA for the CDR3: TGTGCCAGCAGCCGTTGCGGGACTCAACCCTACGAGCAGTACTTC.